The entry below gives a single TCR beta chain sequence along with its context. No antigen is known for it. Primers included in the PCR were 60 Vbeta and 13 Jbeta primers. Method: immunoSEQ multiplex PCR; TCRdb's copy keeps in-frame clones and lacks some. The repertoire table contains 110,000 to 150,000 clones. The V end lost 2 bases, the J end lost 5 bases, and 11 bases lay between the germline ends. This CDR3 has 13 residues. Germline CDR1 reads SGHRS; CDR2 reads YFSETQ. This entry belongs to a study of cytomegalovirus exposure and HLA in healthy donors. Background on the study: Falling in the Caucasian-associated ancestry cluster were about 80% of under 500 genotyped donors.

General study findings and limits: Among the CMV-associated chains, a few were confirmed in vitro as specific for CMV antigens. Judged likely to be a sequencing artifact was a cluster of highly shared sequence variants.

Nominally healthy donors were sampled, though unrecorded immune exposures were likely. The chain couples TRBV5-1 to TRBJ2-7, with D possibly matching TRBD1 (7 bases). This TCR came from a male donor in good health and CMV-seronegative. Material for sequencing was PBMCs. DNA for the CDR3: TGCGCCAGCAGCTTTGGAGGGGGCGACGAGCAGTACTTC. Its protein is CASSFGGGDEQYF. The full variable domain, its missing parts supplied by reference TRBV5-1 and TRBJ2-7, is KAGVTQTPRYLIKTRGQQVTLSCSPISGHRSVSWYQQTPGQGLQFLFEYFSETQRNKGNFPGRFSGRQFSNSRSEMNVSTLELGDSALYLCASSFGGGDEQYFGPGTRLTVT.